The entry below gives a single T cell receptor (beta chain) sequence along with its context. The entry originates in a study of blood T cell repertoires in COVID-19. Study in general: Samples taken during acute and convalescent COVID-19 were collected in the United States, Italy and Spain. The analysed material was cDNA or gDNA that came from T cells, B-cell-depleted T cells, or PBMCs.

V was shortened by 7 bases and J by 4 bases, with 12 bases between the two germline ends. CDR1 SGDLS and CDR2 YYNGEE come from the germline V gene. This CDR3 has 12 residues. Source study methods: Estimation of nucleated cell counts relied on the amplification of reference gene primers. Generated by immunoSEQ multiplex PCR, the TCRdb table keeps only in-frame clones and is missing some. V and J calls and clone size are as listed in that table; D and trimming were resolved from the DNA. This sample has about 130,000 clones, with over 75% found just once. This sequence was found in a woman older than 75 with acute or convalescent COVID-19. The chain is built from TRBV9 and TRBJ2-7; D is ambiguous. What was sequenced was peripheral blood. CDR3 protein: CASRSPEYEQYF. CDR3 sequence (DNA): TGTGCCAGCCGATCCCCAGAATACGAGCAGTACTTC.